The source of this T cell receptor (beta chain) is a study of shared clonotypes between healthy human individuals. Overall study context: Per-donor plates numbered three CD4 naive, three CD4 memory, two CD8 naive and one CD8 memory.

Every donor, a Caucasian adult, lived in Nashville, Tennessee. The method was immunoSEQ multiplex PCR; TCRdb's version includes in-frame clones alone and lacks a portion of them. The data contain around 1,000,000 clones, approximately 80% of them singletons. V trimming: 4 bases; J trimming: 1 base; junction bases outside the gene matches: 6. From germline, CDR1 is SGDLS and CDR2 YYNGEE. The CDR3 is 15 residues long. The rearrangement uses TRBV9 and TRBJ2-7, with 9 nucleotides matching TRBD2. The clonotype comes from a man between 18 and 35 years old in good health. Some clones in this sample may be carry-over from other donors' samples. Sequencing was carried out using memory CD4+ T cells from PBMCs. As for subset: CD45RA-negative fraction. The CDR3: CASSPRLAGSYEQYF. CDR3 coding DNA: TGTGCCAGCAGCCCCCGGCTAGCGGGATCCTACGAGCAGTACTTC.